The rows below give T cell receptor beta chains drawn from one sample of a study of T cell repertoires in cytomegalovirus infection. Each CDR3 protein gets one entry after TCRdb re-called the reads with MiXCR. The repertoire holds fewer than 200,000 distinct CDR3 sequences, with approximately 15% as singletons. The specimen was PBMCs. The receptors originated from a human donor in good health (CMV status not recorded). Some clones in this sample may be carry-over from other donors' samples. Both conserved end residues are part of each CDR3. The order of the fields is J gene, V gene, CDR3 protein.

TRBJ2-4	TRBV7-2	CASSLAMAPIQYF
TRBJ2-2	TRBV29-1	CSVLRGNTGELFF
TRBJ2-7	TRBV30	CAWGRDLTYEQYF
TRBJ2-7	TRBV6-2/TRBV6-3	CASSPAWGREQYF
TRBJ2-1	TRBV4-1	CASSPERDDTNEQFF
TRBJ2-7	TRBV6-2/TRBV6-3	CASSYFGRGSDEQYF
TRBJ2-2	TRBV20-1	CSAREGGARTGELFF
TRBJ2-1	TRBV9	CASSATWTGPDNEQFF
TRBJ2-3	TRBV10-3	CAIRGQGDPTDTQYF
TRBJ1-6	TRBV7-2	CASSLVGANSPLHF
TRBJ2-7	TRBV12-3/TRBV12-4	CASGSAGRYEQYF
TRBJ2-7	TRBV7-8	CASSSPPGEQYF
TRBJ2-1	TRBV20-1	CSAREPGTSIYNEQFF
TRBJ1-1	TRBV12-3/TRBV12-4	CASSRGQTMNTEAFF
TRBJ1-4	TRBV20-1	CSATGRPNEKLFF
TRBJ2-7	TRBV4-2	CASSQKVTYEQYF
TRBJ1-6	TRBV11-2	CASSLAGDSSYNSPLHF
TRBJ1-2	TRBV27	CASSLSAAGRDYGYTF
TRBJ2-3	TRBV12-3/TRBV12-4	CASSLGYSTDTQYF
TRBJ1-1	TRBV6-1	CATRGEWDEAFF
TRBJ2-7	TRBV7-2	CASSQRSYEQYF
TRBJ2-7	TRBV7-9	CASSLVGGVTPEQYF
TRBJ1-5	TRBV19	CASSITGQGHQPQHF
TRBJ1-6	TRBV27	CASSGPTTNSPLHF
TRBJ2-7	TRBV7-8	CASSERGYSYEQYF
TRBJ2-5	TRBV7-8	CASSLMASGGQETQYF
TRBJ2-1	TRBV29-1	CSVLIQGGYNEQFF
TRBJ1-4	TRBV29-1	CSVGGGPNEKLFF
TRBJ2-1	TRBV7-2	CASSLAPWRSYNEQFF
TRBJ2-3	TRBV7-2	CASRPNLAGHTDTQYF
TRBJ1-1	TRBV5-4	CASSAIGTWSTEAFF
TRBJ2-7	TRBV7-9	CASSFPTGLRGYEQYF
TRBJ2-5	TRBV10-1	CASSETGGQETQYF
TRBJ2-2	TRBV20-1	CSALTSAGTGELFF
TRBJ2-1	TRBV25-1	CASSDPTRGGLYNEQFF
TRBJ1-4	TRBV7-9	CASSLGGRGKANEKLFF
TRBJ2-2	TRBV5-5	CASSLQGPNTGELFF
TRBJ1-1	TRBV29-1	CSVATLGSENTEAFF
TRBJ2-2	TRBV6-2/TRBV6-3	CASSYQLAGGLPGTGELFF
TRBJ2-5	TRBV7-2	CASNYQRGAGETQYF
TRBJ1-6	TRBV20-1	CSARDWDSPLHF
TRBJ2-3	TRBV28	CASSPGGRNLGDTQYF
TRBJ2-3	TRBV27	CASTSDSGARGTDTQYF
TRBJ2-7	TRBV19	CASKGFYPDRGSYEQYF
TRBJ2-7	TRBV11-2	CASSLVTGTSSYEQYF
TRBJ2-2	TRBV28	CASRPALAGEIGELFF
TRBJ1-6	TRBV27	CASIWGLSLYNSPLHF
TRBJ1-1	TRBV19	CASSISTDTEAFF
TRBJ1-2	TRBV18	CASSPAGTGEGPGYTF
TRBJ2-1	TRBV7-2	CASSWTSYNEQFF
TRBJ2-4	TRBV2	CAAGGTGKNIQYF
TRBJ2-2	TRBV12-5	CASGPTRGRGELFF
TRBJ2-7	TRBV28	CASAGGSYEQYF
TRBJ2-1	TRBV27	CASGGGGSYNEQFF
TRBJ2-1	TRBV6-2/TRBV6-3	CASSYSSRLAGFRPYNEQFF
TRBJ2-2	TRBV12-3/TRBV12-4	CASSLSGGAEVGELFF
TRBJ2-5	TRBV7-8	CASSLGRGVGQETQYF
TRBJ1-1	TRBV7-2	CASSLAAGNTEAFF
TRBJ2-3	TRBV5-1	CASSLGQGGRTDTQYF